The clone carrying this TCR beta chain has just a few counts. Germline V gives CDR1 DFQATT, CDR2 SNEGSKA (reference sequence). V was pared by 3 bases and J by 6 bases, with 6 bases of the junction left unmatched. CDR3 length equals 14 residues. This sample is drawn from a study of blood T cells in healthy people across ages. Next came a second PCR, run for about 6 to 12 cycles, which used a sample-barcoded 5' primer along with a J-beta primer mix. TCRdb redid the calling of the 5' RACE reads with MiXCR, one entry per CDR3 protein. Of around 870,000 distinct CDR3 sequences listed, about 30% were seen once; the top ten hold 15% to 20%.

The specimen was blood. This chain connects TRBV20-1 to TRBJ2-2; 8 bases are shared with TRBD2. The clonotype was recovered from a woman of 80 years or more in good health. The CDR3 nucleotides are TGCAGTGCTAGCTGGACTAGCAGCCCCGGGGAGCTGTTTTTT. As protein: CSASWTSSPGELFF.